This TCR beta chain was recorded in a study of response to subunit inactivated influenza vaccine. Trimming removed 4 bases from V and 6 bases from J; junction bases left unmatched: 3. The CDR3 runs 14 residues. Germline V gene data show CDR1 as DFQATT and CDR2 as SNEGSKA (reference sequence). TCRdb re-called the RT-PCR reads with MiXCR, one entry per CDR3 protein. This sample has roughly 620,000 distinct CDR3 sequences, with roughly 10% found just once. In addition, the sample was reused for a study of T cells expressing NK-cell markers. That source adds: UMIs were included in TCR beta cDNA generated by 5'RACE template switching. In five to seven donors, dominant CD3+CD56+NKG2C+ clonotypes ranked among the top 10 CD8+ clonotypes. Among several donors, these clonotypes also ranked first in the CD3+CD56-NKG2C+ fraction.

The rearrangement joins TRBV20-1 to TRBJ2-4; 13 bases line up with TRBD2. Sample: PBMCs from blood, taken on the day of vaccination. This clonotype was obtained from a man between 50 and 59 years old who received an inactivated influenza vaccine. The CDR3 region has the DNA TGCAGTGCTAAAACTAGCGGGAGGGGAAACATTCAGTACTTC. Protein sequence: CSAKTSGRGNIQYF.